The 31 T cell receptor beta chains in this list originate from one sample, sequenced in a study of persistence of HIV-infected CD4 T cells. This was the immunoSEQ version 4 assay in survey mode. Using immunoSEQ multiplex PCR, the repertoire was profiled, and TCRdb retains in-frame clones only, with some absent. Of tens of thousands of clones listed, around 82% are singletons. These receptors are not linked to any known antigen. The stimulus was an HIV-1 Gag 15-mer peptide pool, around 1.1 ug/peptide/mL. Sorted nonresponding memory CD4+ T cells were CD40L-negative, CD69-negative, CD45RO-high. Material: CD4+ T cells sorted from PBMCs after approximately 20-hour stimulation, obtained from a patient who received antiretroviral therapy. The receptors come from an adult woman with HIV who was CMV-seropositive.

This clone turned up a few times. The chain links TRBV5-1 to TRBJ1-1; no definite D call. CDR1 is SGHRS, CDR2 YFSETQ, per germline. CDR3 length equals 16 residues. Trimming pared 0 bases from V and 4 bases from J, leaving 16 bases between. CDR3 DNA: TGCGCCAGCAGCTTGGCTTCGGGGAGGATAGGCACTGAAGCTTTCTTT. Its protein is CASSLASGRIGTEAFF.

This clone occurred once. V is TRBV7-8 and J is TRBJ1-5; 9 bases match TRBD1. The CDR3 runs to 15 residues. Germline V lookup: CDR1 SGHVS, CDR2 FQNEAQ. The ends lost 2 bases at V and 6 bases at J; junction bases unmatched: 5. The CDR3 spells CASSLNRGLAQPQHF. CDR3 bases: TGTGCCAGCAGCTTAAACAGGGGGCTAGCTCAGCCCCAGCATTTT.

This sequence joins TRBV5-1 and TRBJ1-1; 8 positions match TRBD1. Germline V CDR1 and CDR2: SGHRS, YFSETQ. The CDR3 is made up of 16 amino acids. Losses at the gene ends were 3 bases for V and 5 bases for J; bases not matched to a gene: 12. Here the CDR3 DNA reads TGCGCCAGCAGCTCCTTAGCAGGGGGCGCGGGAACTGAAGCTTTCTTT. Its translation is CASSSLAGGAGTEAFF.

V usage is TRBV7-2 and J usage is TRBJ2-3, with D unresolved. The V end was cut by 1 base, the J end by 2 bases, with 7 bases between. Germline V lookup: CDR1 SGHTA, CDR2 FQGNSA. There are 14 residues in the CDR3. The CDR3 region is CASSLEKFTDTQYF. As DNA, the CDR3 is TGTGCCAGCAGCTTAGAGAAGTTCACAGATACGCAGTATTTT. Full variable domain (missing parts from reference TRBV7-2 and TRBJ2-3): GAGVSQSPSNKVTEKGKDVELRCDPISGHTALYWYRQSLGQGLEFLIYFQGNSAPDKSGLPSDRFSAERTGGSVSTLTIQRTQQEDSAVYLCASSLEKFTDTQYFGPGTRLTVL.

The chain employs TRBV19 and TRBJ2-3; TRBD1 is a possible D gene (6 bases). The CDR3 has 15 residues. CDR1 is LNHDA and CDR2 is SQIVND in the germline V gene (reference sequence). Trimming took 7 bases from V and 3 from J, leaving 17 bases between them. The CDR3 DNA reads TGTGCCAGTACCGTAACCAGGGGCCGGACAGATACGCAGTATTTT. Residues: CASTVTRGRTDTQYF.

The chain has TRBV29-1 and TRBJ1-1; D is uncertain. Trimming cost V 5 bases and J 3 bases, with 13 bases left between them. This CDR3 has 13 residues. Germline loops: CDR1 SQVTM, CDR2 ANQGSEA. CDR3 loop: CSVRRERDTEAFF. CDR3 DNA sequence: TGCAGCGTTAGGAGGGAAAGGGACACTGAAGCTTTCTTT.

The V and J genes are TRBV6-5 and TRBJ2-7, with 7 positions matching TRBD1. This CDR3 comprises 14 residues. Germline trimming cut 6 bases from V and 6 bases from J; bases unmatched to any gene: 11. Germline values: CDR1 MNHEY, CDR2 SVGAGI. The CDR3 here is CASRAGTEIGEQYF. The CDR3, as DNA: TGTGCCAGCAGAGCCGGGACAGAGATCGGCGAGCAGTACTTC.

The J gene is TRBJ2-7, the V gene TRBV7-3; D is possibly TRBD2 (6 bases). Trimming took 3 bases from V and 3 from J, leaving 15 bases between them. Germline V gene sequence: CDR1 SGHTA, CDR2 FQGTGA. The CDR3 runs to 15 residues. The chain's CDR3 is CASSLGPGEYYEQYF. In DNA form, the CDR3 reads TGTGCCAGCAGCTTGGGGCCGGGGGAGTACTACGAGCAGTACTTC.

V usage is TRBV5-1 and J usage is TRBJ2-1; a weak D match, TRBD1 (5 bases). This CDR3 region has 16 residues. Deletions cut 0 bases from V and 9 bases from J, with 19 bases between. Germline CDR1 is SGHRS and CDR2 is YFSETQ. The DNA of the CDR3 is TGCGCCAGCAGCTTGGCCTCAGGGTGGAGAGACAGTGAGCAGTTCTTC. It encodes CASSLASGWRDSEQFF.

This chain joins TRBV28 and TRBJ1-1, with D unclear. In germline, CDR1 is MDHEN, CDR2 SYDVKM. CDR3 length: 13 amino acids. V lost 4 bases, J lost 5 bases, and 11 bases lay in between. The CDR3 DNA follows: TGTGCCAGCAGTTCATCGGGCAGGACTGAAGCTTTCTTT. Translated: CASSSSGRTEAFF.

The chain joins TRBV12-5 to TRBJ1-1, with no clear D. The germline V gene has CDR1 LGHNT and CDR2 FRNRAP. Trimming stripped 3 bases from V and 4 bases from J, with 3 bases between. This CDR3 contains 11 residues. CDR3 in amino acids: CASGLTTEAFF. The CDR3 region has the DNA TGTGCTAGTGGTTTAACCACTGAAGCTTTCTTT.

This rearrangement joins TRBV7-2 to TRBJ1-2, with 7 positions matching TRBD1. Trimming cost V 1 base and J 7 bases; bases outside gene matches: 6. Germline CDR1 SGHTA, CDR2 FQGNSA. The CDR3 runs to 14 residues. The CDR3: CASSLGPGTAGYTF. CDR3 nucleotide sequence: TGTGCCAGCAGCTTAGGACCTGGGACAGCTGGCTACACCTTC.

The J gene is TRBJ2-7, the V gene TRBV5-6; D is possibly TRBD2 (6 bases). The V gene's germline CDR1 is SGHDT and CDR2 YYEEEE. Deletions cut 6 bases from V and 1 base from J, with 20 bases between. The CDR3 is made up of 16 amino acids. In DNA, the CDR3 is TGTGCCAGCAATCACAACCGGGACGGAGGGTCCTACGAGCAGTACTTC. It translates to CASNHNRDGGSYEQYF.

The genes are TRBV28 and TRBJ2-7, with 8 nucleotides matching TRBD2. Germline assignment: CDR1 MDHEN and CDR2 SYDVKM. Losses at the gene ends were 4 bases for V and 5 bases for J; bases not matched to a gene: 13. CDR3 size: 16 residues. The CDR3 region is CASSSLFWGSGNEQYF. The DNA of the CDR3 is TGTGCCAGCAGTTCGTTATTTTGGGGTAGCGGGAACGAGCAGTACTTC. Using reference TRBV28 and TRBJ2-7 for the parts outside the CDR3, the full variable domain is DVKVTQSSRYLVKRTGEKVFLECVQDMDHENMFWYRQDPGLGLRLIYFSYDVKMKEKGDIPEGYSVSREKKERFSLILESASTNQTSMYLCASSSLFWGSGNEQYFGPGTRLTVT.

In its sample, this clone was seen once. The chain employs TRBV9 and TRBJ2-3; D may be TRBD1 (5 bases). CDR3 length: 16 amino acids. The germline V and J ends were trimmed by 1 base and 2 bases, with 14 bases remaining between them. Looked up from germline, CDR1 is SGDLS and CDR2 is YYNGEE. The CDR3 here is CASSVSVPGLTDTQYF. The CDR3 DNA reads TGTGCCAGCAGCGTAAGCGTCCCAGGGCTCACAGATACGCAGTATTTT.

The J gene is TRBJ2-7, the V gene TRBV28; TRBD1 might be the D (7 bases). Germline V gene sequence: CDR1 MDHEN, CDR2 SYDVKM. The length of the CDR3 is 15 residues. V shed 5 bases and J shed 4 bases, with 18 bases lying between them. Written as DNA, the CDR3 is TGTGCCAGCAGTGGGCGGGACAGAAACGCGTACGAGCAGTACTTC. As protein: CASSGRDRNAYEQYF. Drawing the rest from reference TRBV28 and TRBJ2-7, the complete variable domain is DVKVTQSSRYLVKRTGEKVFLECVQDMDHENMFWYRQDPGLGLRLIYFSYDVKMKEKGDIPEGYSVSREKKERFSLILESASTNQTSMYLCASSGRDRNAYEQYFGPGTRLTVT.

The rearrangement uses TRBV21-1 and TRBJ2-2; TRBD1, the D gene given by the table, was not confirmed from the DNA. TRBV21-1 is deemed a pseudogene. This CDR3 is built from 15 residues. CDR3 sequence reads: CASSKENRGTGELFF. As DNA, the CDR3 is TGTGCCAGCAGCAAAGAGAACAGGGGGACGGGGGAGCTGTTTTTT.

Comment on this clone: Germline and junction disagree at one end, which may indicate a read error. The sample holds other DNA sequences that translate to the same CDR3. V is TRBV7-2 and J is TRBJ1-1, with D perhaps matching TRBD1 (5 bases). Germline V gene data show CDR1 as SGHTA and CDR2 as FQGNSA. This CDR3 comprises 14 residues. Here the CDR3 reads CASSFSWGSTEAFF. The DNA for the CDR3 is TGTGCTAGCAGCTTTTCATGGGGGAGCACTGAAGCTTTCTTT.

The J gene is TRBJ2-7, the V gene TRBV7-6; maybe TRBD1 (6 bases). The CDR3 is 13 residues long. The germline V gene has CDR1 SGHVS and CDR2 FNYEAQ. Trimming removed 5 bases at V and 7 bases at J, with 15 bases between. As DNA, the CDR3 is TGTGCCAGCAGCCCTGCGCAGGGGCGGGAGCAGTACTTC. It encodes CASSPAQGREQYF.

The chain uses TRBV10-1 and TRBJ1-1, with D possibly being TRBD1 (6 bases). V lost 6 bases, J lost 1 base, and 9 bases lay in between. The germline V gene has CDR1 WNHNN and CDR2 SYGVQD (reference sequence). This CDR3 is 13 amino acids long. The CDR3 DNA reads TGCGCCAGCAGGGACAGCCAGAACACTGAAGCTTTCTTT. It is translated as CASRDSQNTEAFF.

This sequence joins TRBV4-3 and TRBJ2-3, with a tentative D call TRBD2 (6 bases). In germline, CDR1 is LGHNA, CDR2 YSLEER. V lost 4 bases and J 2 bases, leaving 13 bases between the germline ends. CDR3 length: 15 residues. This chain's CDR3 is CASSPLAGLTDTQYF. The CDR3 coding sequence is TGCGCCAGCAGCCCCCTCGCGGGACTCACAGATACGCAGTATTTT.

This chain uses TRBV2 with TRBJ2-1; a possible D gene is TRBD2 (6 bases). Germline CDR1 SNHLY, CDR2 FYNNEI. This CDR3 is built from 15 residues. Trimming took off 5 bases at V and 3 bases at J, with 14 bases between the two ends. The CDR3 DNA reads as TGTGCCAGCAGTTTTCAGGGACTTAACTACAATGAGCAGTTCTTC. Amino acid sequence: CASSFQGLNYNEQFF. The whole variable domain, filled in from reference TRBV2 and TRBJ2-1, reads EPEVTQTPSHQVTQMGQEVILRCVPISNHLYFYWYRQILGQKVEFLVSFYNNEISEKSEIFDDQFSVERPDGSNFTLKIRSTKLEDSAMYFCASSFQGLNYNEQFFGPGTRLTVL.

Note on this clone: A read error may account for a junction end that differs from germline. The chain employs TRBV28 and TRBJ2-1; 11 bases map to TRBD2. The CDR3 runs to 16 residues. Looked up from germline, CDR1 is MDHEN and CDR2 is SYDVKM. The CDR3 DNA sequence: TGTGCCAGCAGTTTACCGGGACTAGCGGATCACAATGGGCAGTTCTTC. Protein product: CASSLPGLADHNGQFF.

The rearrangement links TRBV10-1 to TRBJ2-5; D perhaps matches TRBD1 (6 bases). The CDR3 has 17 residues. Trimming stripped 0 bases from V and 5 bases from J, with 19 bases between. Germline V gene lookup returns CDR1 WNHNN and CDR2 SYGVQD (reference sequence). The CDR3: CASSESTGIGQRETQYF. In nucleotides, the CDR3 is TGCGCCAGCAGTGAGTCGACAGGAATTGGCCAACGTGAGACCCAGTACTTC.

V gene TRBV3-1 (or the pseudogene TRBV3-2) combines with J gene TRBJ2-7; 7 nucleotides agree with TRBD1. The CDR3 runs 15 residues. V gave up 5 bases and J gave up 4 bases; unmatched junction bases: 11. The germline V gene has CDR1 LGHDT and CDR2 YNNKEL (reference sequence). For the CDR3, the DNA is TGTGCCAGCAGCTCCATCGACAGGGTAATGTACGAGCAGTACTTC. Its translation is CASSSIDRVMYEQYF.

This chain uses TRBV7-2 with TRBJ1-2; D not resolved. Germline CDR1 is SGHTA and CDR2 is FQGNSA. The CDR3 is made up of 13 amino acids. V lost 3 bases, J lost 8 bases, and 13 bases lay in between. The CDR3 bases are TGTGCCAGCAGCTTTGGAGACTTATACGGCTACACCTTC. It translates to CASSFGDLYGYTF.

As to this clone: A read error may explain this, as a much larger clone is one base away. The sample has other DNA sequences that encode this CDR3 too. V is TRBV5-1 and J is TRBJ1-5; TRBD1 aligns across 8 bases. This CDR3 is built from 14 residues. Germline CDR1 reads SGHRS; CDR2 reads YFSETQ. The CDR3 loop reads CASSLGQGNEPQHF. For the CDR3, the DNA is TGCGCCAGCAGCTTAGGACAGGGCAATGAGCCTCAGCATTTT.

The genes are TRBV3-1 (or the pseudogene TRBV3-2) and TRBJ2-2; the D gene is possibly TRBD2 (6 bases). The CDR3 runs to 15 residues. V lost 4 bases, J lost 3 bases, and 12 bases lay in between. The germline V gene has CDR1 LGHDT and CDR2 YNNKEL (reference sequence). CDR3 DNA: TGTGCCAGCAGCCCTGCTAGCGCTTACACCGGGGAGCTGTTTTTT. Translated: CASSPASAYTGELFF.

This clone was seen once. The chain has TRBV28 and TRBJ2-3, with D tentatively TRBD1 (5 bases). This CDR3 spans 13 amino acids. V dropped 3 bases and J dropped 8 bases, with 12 bases sitting between them. Germline V gene sequence: CDR1 MDHEN, CDR2 SYDVKM. DNA for the CDR3: TGTGCCAGCAGTTTTGAGGTGGGGCTTACGCAGTATTTT. Its protein is CASSFEVGLTQYF.

V and J are TRBV3-1 (or the pseudogene TRBV3-2) and TRBJ2-3; tentative D call: TRBD2 (5 bases). V lost 3 bases, J lost 5 bases, and 15 bases lay in between. Germline-derived CDR1 and CDR2 are LGHDT and YNNKEL (reference sequence). The CDR3 has 15 residues. The CDR3 protein is CASSHGSWRRDTQYF. CDR3 bases: TGTGCCAGCAGCCATGGCTCCTGGAGGCGAGATACGCAGTATTTT.

The genes are TRBV28 and TRBJ1-1, with D possibly TRBD1 on 5 matching bases. V lost 4 bases to trimming and J lost 10 bases, with 13 bases between them. CDR1 and CDR2 from the germline V gene are MDHEN and SYDVKM. There are 12 residues in the CDR3. In DNA form, the CDR3 reads TGTGCCAGCAGTTCGCCTGGGACCCGAGCTTTCTTT. This encodes CASSSPGTRAFF. Full variable domain (missing parts from reference TRBV28 and TRBJ1-1): DVKVTQSSRYLVKRTGEKVFLECVQDMDHENMFWYRQDPGLGLRLIYFSYDVKMKEKGDIPEGYSVSREKKERFSLILESASTNQTSMYLCASSSPGTRAFFGQGTRLTVV.